This entry lists 4 T cell receptor beta chains sequenced from one sample in a study of T-cell reconstitution after alpha-beta-depleted transplantation in children. For TCRbeta, the library was prepared with unique molecular identifiers. In TCRdb, the PCR reads were re-called with MiXCR into one record per CDR3 protein. The sample lists about 580,000 distinct CDR3 sequences, approximately 22% occurring once. The sample was PBMCs, mostly from graft donor cells, taken 360 days after TCRalphabeta/CD19-depleted stem cell transplant. The receptors originated from a boy in the first two years of life who had a stem cell transplant for acute myeloid leukemia, so the T cells may come from the graft donor.

The sample holds many counts of this clonotype. The chain couples TRBV20-1 to TRBJ1-2; 11 bases map to TRBD1. There are 16 residues in the CDR3. V shed 0 bases, J shed 2 bases, and the junction held 5 bases outside the gene matches. The germline gives CDR1 DFQATT, CDR2 SNEGSKA (reference sequence). CDR3 region: CSARDGTGGPNYGYTF. The DNA for the CDR3 is TGCAGTGCTAGAGATGGGACAGGGGGTCCAAACTATGGCTACACCTTC.

Of note for this clonotype: This clone may be a read error of a much larger clone one base away. The V and J genes are TRBV6-6 and TRBJ2-3; D not resolved. Looked up from germline, CDR1 is MNHNY and CDR2 is SVGAGI (reference sequence). Trimming shortened V by 0 bases and J by 6 bases, and 4 bases separated the two germline ends. This CDR3 is 12 amino acids long. The CDR3: CASSYSVDTQYF. The CDR3 DNA reads TGTGCCAGCAGTTACTCGGTGGATACGCAGTATTTT.

This clonotype occurred a few times. This chain links TRBV5-1 with TRBJ2-7; the D call may be TRBD1 or TRBD2 (6 bases each). The germline V gene has CDR1 SGHRS and CDR2 YFSETQ. The CDR3 sequence is 14 residues long. V was trimmed by 0 bases and J by 5 bases, leaving 12 bases between them. The CDR3 is CASSLEGGINEQYV. The CDR3 DNA sequence: TGCGCCAGCAGCTTGGAAGGGGGGATCAACGAGCAGTACGTC.

V gene TRBV2 combines with J gene TRBJ2-7; D is undetermined. Trimming stripped 5 bases from V and 6 bases from J, with 11 bases between. CDR3 length equals 12 residues. From germline, CDR1 is SNHLY and CDR2 FYNNEI. The CDR3 sequence is CASSRAVLEQYV. The CDR3 DNA is TGTGCCAGCAGTCGGGCAGTGCTCGAGCAGTACGTC.